This TCR beta chain is from a study of blood T cell repertoires in COVID-19. Study as a whole: The samples span acute and convalescent COVID-19 from the United States, Italy and Spain.

This clone was observed a single time. CDR1 and CDR2 (germline): SGHRS, YFSETQ. Trimming shortened V by 3 bases and J by 3 bases, and 10 bases separated the two germline ends. The CDR3 totals 14 residues. The assay was immunoSEQ multiplex PCR, and TCRdb's table has in-frame clones only and misses some. The sample records about 170,000 clones, around nine tenths being singletons. This rearrangement joins TRBV5-1 to TRBJ1-5; D is unclear. This sequence was found in a man younger than 35 with active or convalescent COVID-19. The sample was peripheral blood. The CDR3 here is CASSSGIVNQPQHF. In DNA, the CDR3 is TGCGCCAGCAGCTCGGGGATCGTCAATCAGCCCCAGCATTTT.